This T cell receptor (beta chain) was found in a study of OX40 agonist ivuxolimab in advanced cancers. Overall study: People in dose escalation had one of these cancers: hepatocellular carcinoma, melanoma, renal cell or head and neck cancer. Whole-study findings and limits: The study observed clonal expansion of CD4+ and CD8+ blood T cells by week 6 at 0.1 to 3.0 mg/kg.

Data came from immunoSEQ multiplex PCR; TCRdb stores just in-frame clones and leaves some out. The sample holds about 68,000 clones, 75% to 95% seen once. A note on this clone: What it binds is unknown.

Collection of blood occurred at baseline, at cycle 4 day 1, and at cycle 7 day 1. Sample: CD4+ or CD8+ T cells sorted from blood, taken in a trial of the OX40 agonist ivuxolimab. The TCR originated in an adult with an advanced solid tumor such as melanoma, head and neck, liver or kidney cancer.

The CDR3 region is CASSGTGGEDTEAFF. In DNA form, the CDR3 reads TGTGCCAGCAGCGGGACAGGGGGCGAAGACACTGAAGCTTTCTTT. This sequence joins TRBV6-5 and TRBJ1-1, with 12 bases that match TRBD1. This CDR3 comprises 15 residues. CDR1 is MNHEY, CDR2 SVGAGI, per germline. The V segment lost 6 bases and the J segment 3 bases; nucleotides outside the gene matches: 5.